In this sample, the clone carrying this T cell receptor (beta chain) turned up a few times. Antigen specificity is unknown. The data derive from a study of graft-versus-host responses after intestinal transplantation. Study information: Recipients underwent multivisceral, liver-intestinal, or isolated intestinal transplants. Recipients were all induced with anti-thymocyte globulin, then given tacrolimus and steroids for around 3 years. General study results and limits: High graft-versus-host to host-versus-graft clonal ratios were found in allografts of patients who had graft-donor T cell macrochimerism. GvH clones turned up in recipient marrow; some had shown up first in ileum or blood.

Profiling relied on immunoSEQ multiplex PCR, and the TCRdb table lists in-frame clones only, not all of them. Of about 15,000 clones listed, about three fifths were seen once; the top ten hold more than 10%. This CDR3 has 14 amino acids. In germline, CDR1 is SGHNT, CDR2 YYREEE (reference sequence). V lost 4 bases to trimming and J lost 5 bases; unmatched junction nucleotides: 8. Processing of graft tissue released intraepithelial and lamina propria lymphocytes. J is TRBJ2-5 and V is TRBV5-4; 7 bases match TRBD2. The input for sequencing was ileum tissue, taken 524 days after transplant. The clonotype originates from a human patient who received an intestinal transplant, so some T cells may come from the graft donor. CDR3 protein: CASSPGGSAETQYF. The CDR3 DNA reads TGTGCCAGCAGCCCCGGGGGGTCTGCGGAGACCCAGTACTTC.